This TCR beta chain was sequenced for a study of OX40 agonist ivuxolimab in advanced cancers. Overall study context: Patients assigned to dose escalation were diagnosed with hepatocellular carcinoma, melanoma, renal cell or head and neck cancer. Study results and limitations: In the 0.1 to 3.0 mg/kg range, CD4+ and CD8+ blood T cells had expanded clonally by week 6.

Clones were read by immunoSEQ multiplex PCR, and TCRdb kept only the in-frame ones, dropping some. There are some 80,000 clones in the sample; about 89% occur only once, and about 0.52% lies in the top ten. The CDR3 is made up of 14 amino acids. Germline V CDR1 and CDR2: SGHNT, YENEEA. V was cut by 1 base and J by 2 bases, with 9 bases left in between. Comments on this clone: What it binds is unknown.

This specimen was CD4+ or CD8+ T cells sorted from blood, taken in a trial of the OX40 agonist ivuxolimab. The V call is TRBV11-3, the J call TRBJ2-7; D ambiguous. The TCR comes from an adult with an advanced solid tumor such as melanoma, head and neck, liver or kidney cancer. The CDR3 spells CASSLGDPPYEQYF. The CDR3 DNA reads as TGTGCCAGCAGCTTAGGCGACCCCCCCTACGAGCAGTACTTC. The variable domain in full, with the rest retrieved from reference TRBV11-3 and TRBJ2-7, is EAGVVQSPRYKIIEKKQPVAFWCNPISGHNTLYWYLQNLGQGPELLIRYENEEAVDDSQLPKDRFSAERLKGVDSTLKIQPAELGDSAVYLCASSLGDPPYEQYFGPGTRLTVT.